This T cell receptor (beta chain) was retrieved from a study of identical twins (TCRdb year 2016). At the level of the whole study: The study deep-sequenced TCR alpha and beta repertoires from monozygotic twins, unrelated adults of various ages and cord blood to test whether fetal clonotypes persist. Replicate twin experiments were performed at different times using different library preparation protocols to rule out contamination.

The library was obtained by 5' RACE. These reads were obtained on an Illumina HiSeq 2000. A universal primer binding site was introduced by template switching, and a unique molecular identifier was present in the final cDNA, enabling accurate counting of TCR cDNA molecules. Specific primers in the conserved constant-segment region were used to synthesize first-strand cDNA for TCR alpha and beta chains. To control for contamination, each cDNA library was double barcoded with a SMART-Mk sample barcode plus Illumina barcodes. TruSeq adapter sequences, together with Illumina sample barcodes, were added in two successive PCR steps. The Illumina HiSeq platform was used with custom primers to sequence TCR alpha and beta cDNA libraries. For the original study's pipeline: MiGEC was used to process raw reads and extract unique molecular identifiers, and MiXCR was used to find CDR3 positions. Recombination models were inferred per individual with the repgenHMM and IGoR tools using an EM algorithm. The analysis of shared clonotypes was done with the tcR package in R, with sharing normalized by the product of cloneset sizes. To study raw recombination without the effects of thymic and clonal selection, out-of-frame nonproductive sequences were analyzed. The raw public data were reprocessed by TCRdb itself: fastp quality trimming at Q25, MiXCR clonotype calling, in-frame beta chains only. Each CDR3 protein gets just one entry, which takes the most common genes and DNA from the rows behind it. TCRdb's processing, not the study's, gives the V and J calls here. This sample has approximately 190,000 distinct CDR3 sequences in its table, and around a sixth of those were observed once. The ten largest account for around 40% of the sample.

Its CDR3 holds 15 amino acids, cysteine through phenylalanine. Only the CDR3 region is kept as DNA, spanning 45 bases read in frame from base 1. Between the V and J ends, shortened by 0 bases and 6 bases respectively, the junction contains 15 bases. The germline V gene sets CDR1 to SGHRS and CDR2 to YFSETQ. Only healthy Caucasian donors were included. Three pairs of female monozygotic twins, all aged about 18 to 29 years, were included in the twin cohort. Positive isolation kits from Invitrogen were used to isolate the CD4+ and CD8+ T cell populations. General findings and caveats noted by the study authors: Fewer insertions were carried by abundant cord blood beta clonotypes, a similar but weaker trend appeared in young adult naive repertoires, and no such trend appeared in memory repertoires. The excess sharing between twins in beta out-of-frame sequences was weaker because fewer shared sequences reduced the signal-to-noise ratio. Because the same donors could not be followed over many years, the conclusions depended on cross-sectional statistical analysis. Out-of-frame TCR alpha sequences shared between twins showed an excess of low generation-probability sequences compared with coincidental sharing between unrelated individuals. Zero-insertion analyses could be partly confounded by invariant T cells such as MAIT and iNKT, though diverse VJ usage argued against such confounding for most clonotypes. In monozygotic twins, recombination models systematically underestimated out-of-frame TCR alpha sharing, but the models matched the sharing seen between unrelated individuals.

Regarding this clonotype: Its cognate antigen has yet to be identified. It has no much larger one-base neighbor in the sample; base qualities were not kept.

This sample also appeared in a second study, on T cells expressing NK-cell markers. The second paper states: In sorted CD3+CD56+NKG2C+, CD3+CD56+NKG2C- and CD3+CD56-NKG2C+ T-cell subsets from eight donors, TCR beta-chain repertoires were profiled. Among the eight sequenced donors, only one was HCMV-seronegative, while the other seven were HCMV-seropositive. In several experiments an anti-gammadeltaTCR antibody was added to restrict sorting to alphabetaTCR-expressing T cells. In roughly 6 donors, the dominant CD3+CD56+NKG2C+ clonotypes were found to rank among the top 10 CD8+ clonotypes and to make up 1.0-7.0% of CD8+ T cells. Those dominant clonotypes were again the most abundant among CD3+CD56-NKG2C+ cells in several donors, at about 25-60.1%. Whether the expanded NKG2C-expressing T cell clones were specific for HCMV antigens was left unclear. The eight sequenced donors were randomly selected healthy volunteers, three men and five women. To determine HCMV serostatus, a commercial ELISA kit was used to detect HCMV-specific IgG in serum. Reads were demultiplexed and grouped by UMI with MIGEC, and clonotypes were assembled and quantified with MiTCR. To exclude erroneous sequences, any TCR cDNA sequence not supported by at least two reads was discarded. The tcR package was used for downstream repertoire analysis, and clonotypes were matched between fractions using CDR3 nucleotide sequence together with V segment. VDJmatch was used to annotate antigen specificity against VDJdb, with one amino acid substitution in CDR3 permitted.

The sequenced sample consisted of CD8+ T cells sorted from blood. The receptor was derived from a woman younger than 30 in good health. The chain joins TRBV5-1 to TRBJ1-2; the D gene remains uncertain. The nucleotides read TGCGCCAGCAGCTTGGAACTTCCTGCTCGGGATGGCTACACCTTC. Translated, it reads CASSLELPARDGYTF.